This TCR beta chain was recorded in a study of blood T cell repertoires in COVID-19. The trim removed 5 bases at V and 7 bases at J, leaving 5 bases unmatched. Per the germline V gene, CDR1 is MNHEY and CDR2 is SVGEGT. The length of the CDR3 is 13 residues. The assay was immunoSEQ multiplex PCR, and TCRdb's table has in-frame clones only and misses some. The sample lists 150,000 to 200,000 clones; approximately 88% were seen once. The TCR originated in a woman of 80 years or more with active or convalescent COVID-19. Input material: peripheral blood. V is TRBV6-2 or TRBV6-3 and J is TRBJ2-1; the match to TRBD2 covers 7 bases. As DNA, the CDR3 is TGTGCCAGCAGTATGGGGGGGGTGAATGAGCAGTTCTTC. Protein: CASSMGGVNEQFF.